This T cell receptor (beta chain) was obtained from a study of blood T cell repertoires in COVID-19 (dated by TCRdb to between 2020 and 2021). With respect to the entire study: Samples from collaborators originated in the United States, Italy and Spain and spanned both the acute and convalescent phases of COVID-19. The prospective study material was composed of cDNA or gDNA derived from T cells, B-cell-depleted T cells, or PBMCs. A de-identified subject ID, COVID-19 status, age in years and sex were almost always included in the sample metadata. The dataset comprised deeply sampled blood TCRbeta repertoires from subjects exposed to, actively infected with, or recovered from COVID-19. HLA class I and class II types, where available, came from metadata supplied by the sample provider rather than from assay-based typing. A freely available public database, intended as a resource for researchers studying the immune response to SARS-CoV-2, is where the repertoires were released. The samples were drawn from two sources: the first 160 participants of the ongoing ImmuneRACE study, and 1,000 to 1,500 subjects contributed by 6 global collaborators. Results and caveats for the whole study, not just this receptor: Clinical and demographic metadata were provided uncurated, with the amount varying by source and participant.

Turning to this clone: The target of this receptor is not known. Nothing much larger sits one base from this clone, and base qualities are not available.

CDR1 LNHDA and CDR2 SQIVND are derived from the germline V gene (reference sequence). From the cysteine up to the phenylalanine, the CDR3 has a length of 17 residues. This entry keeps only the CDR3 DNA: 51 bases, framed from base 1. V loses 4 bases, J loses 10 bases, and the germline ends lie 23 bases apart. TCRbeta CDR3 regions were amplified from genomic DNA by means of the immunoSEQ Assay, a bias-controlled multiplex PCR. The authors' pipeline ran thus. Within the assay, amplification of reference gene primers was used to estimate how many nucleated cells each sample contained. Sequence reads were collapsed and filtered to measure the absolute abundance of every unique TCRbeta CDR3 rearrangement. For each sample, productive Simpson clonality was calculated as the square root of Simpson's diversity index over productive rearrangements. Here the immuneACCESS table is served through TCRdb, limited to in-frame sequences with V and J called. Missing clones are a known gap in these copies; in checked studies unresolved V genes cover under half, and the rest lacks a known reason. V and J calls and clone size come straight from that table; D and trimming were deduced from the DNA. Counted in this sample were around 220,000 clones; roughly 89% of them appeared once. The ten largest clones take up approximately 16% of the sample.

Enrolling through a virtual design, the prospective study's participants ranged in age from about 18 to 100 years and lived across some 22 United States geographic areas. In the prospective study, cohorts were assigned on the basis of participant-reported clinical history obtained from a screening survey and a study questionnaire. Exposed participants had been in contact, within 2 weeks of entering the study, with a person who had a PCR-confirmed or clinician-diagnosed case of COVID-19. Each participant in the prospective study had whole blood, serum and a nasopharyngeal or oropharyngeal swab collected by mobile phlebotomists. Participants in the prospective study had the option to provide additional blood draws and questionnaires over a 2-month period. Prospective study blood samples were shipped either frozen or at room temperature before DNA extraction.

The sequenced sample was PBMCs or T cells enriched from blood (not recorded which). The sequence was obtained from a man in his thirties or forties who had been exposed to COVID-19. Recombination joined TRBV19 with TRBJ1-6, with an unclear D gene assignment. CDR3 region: CASSTPRGLSVRSPLHF. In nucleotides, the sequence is TGTGCCAGTAGTACCCCCCGCGGTTTGAGTGTCAGATCACCCCTCCACTTT.